Following are 12 T cell receptor beta chains from one sample sequenced in a study of blood T cell repertoires in COVID-19. Clones were sequenced by immunoSEQ multiplex PCR, and TCRdb holds only the in-frame ones, with some missing. Of some 500,000 clones listed, approximately 90% were seen once; the top ten hold 1.8%. The sequenced sample consisted of PBMCs or T cells enriched from blood (not recorded which). Receptors were obtained from a woman aged 40 to 50 who had recovered from COVID-19.

The chain employs TRBV14 and TRBJ1-1, with D perhaps matching TRBD1 (5 bases). The CDR3 length is 16 residues. V was trimmed by 0 bases and J by 4 bases, leaving 15 bases between them. CDR1 and CDR2 from the germline V gene are SGHDN and FVKESK. The CDR3 DNA reads as TGTGCCAGCAGCCAAGATCTCCGGGGGTGGGCCACTGAAGCTTTCTTT. Translated: CASSQDLRGWATEAFF.

CDR3 amino acids: CASSLSSQGGNSPLHF. In nucleotides, the CDR3 is TGTGCCAGCAGCTTATCGTCGCAGGGTGGTAATTCACCCCTCCACTTT. The J gene is TRBJ1-6, the V gene TRBV7-2; D possibly corresponds to TRBD1 (5 bases). Germline loops: CDR1 SGHTA, CDR2 FQGNSA. Trimming removed 2 bases from V and 6 bases from J, with 14 bases in between. The length of the CDR3 is 16 residues.

V is TRBV30 and J is TRBJ2-1; a weak D match, TRBD1 (5 bases). The CDR3 consists of 12 residues. V lost 2 bases and J lost 4, with 6 bases in between. The germline V gene encodes CDR1 GTSNPN and CDR2 SVGIG (reference sequence). The CDR3, as DNA: TGTGCCTGGAGTCAGGGATACAATGAGCAGTTCTTC. Its protein product is CAWSQGYNEQFF.

The rearrangement links TRBV6-6 to TRBJ2-1; 9 bases are a match to TRBD2. The germline V gene has CDR1 MNHNY and CDR2 SVGAGI (reference sequence). The CDR3 runs to 16 residues. With V trimmed by 6 bases and J by 2 bases, 8 bases remained unmatched. This CDR3 reads CASRRRTSATYNEQFF. In nucleotides, the CDR3 is TGTGCCAGCAGACGAAGGACTAGCGCTACCTACAATGAGCAGTTCTTC.

This clone came up a few times. The V gene is TRBV10-3, the J gene TRBJ2-3; TRBD2 agrees at 8 bases. The CDR3 runs to 16 residues. The J segment lost 2 bases and the V segment lost 8 bases, leaving 12 bases of the junction unmatched. The germline CDR1 and CDR2 sequences are ENHRY and SYGVKD. For the CDR3, the DNA is TGTGCCATCGGGGCGGGAGGAGTGATAGCCACAGATACGCAGTATTTT. Protein sequence: CAIGAGGVIATDTQYF.

This clone was counted a few times. V gene TRBV18 combines with J gene TRBJ1-2; possible D gene TRBD1, 5 bases. V lost 6 bases to trimming and J lost 3 bases, with 17 bases between them. The length of the CDR3 is 15 residues. Germline V gives CDR1 KGHSH, CDR2 LQKENI. The CDR3 here is CASSIAGRGDYGYTF. As DNA, the CDR3 is TGTGCCAGCTCCATCGCGGGACGAGGTGACTATGGCTACACCTTC.

The genes are TRBV11-2 and TRBJ2-5; 8 nucleotides match TRBD2. Germline assignment: CDR1 SGHAT and CDR2 FQNNGV. The CDR3 spans 15 residues. V was pared by 5 bases and J by 4 bases, with 9 bases of the junction left unmatched. CDR3 bases: TGTGCCAGCAGCCTCGGGAGCGGGAGTAGAGAGACCCAGTACTTC. It specifies CASSLGSGSRETQYF.

J is TRBJ2-1 and V is TRBV5-1; 8 nucleotides match TRBD2. With 5 bases clipped from V and 1 base from J, the junction kept 5 bases outside the gene matches. This CDR3 spans 15 amino acids. Germline loops: CDR1 SGHRS, CDR2 YFSETQ. CDR3 nucleotides: TGCGCCAGCAGGATTAGCGGGACGTCCTACAATGAGCAGTTCTTC. It codes for CASRISGTSYNEQFF.

The CDR3 loop is CATSRDLRDEAFF. CDR3 sequence (DNA): TGTGCCACCAGCAGAGATCTGAGGGATGAAGCTTTCTTT. V gene TRBV15 combines with J gene TRBJ1-1; no firm D call. Germline CDR1 LNHNV, CDR2 YYDKDF (reference sequence). Trimming pared 0 bases from V and 7 bases from J, leaving 9 bases between. This CDR3 is built from 13 residues.

This rearrangement joins TRBV7-9 to TRBJ1-5; TRBD1 is a possible D gene (5 bases). Germline CDR1 and CDR2: SEHNR and FQNEAQ (reference sequence). V was shortened by 1 base and J by 6 bases, with 13 bases between the two germline ends. This CDR3 spans 15 amino acids. CDR3 nucleotides: TGTGCCAGCAGCTTAGGAGCGGGGGTGAGTCAGCCCCAGCATTTT. Translated, it gives CASSLGAGVSQPQHF.

V and J are TRBV6-1 and TRBJ1-6; the D is unclear. The germline gives CDR1 MNHNS, CDR2 SASEGT. Trimming took 1 base from V and 6 from J, leaving 13 bases between them. CDR3 length: 16 amino acids. In DNA, the CDR3 is TGTGCCAGCAGTGAAGAAGGGAGTATCTCTAATTCACCCCTCCACTTT. It yields the protein CASSEEGSISNSPLHF.

The J gene is TRBJ2-5, the V gene TRBV15; 7 bases map to TRBD2. CDR1 and CDR2 (germline): LNHNV, YYDKDF (reference sequence). V was clipped by 1 base and J by 2 bases; unmatched bases: 7. This CDR3 has 16 residues. The CDR3 region has the DNA TGTGCCACCAGCAGAGGGAATAGCGGGTCACAAGAGACCCAGTACTTC. Translated: CATSRGNSGSQETQYF.